The text below deals with one T cell receptor (beta chain). This same CDR3 is encoded by further DNA sequences in the sample. The table came from immunoSEQ multiplex PCR; TCRdb's copy has only in-frame clones and leaves some out. The repertoire consists of around 250,000 clones, with 80% to 90% occurring once and the leading ten covering around 5.9%. Germline V gene data show CDR1 as SGHTA and CDR2 as FQGNSA. Deletions cut 4 bases from V and 3 bases from J, with 9 bases between. This CDR3 region has 14 residues. This entry is derived from a study of blood T cell repertoires in COVID-19. The sequenced sample was peripheral blood. The clonotype was recovered from a man aged 60-69 years with acute or convalescent COVID-19. This sequence joins TRBV7-2 and TRBJ1-4; possible D gene TRBD1, 6 bases. The DNA of the CDR3 is TGTGCCAGCAGCTCACAGGGATCTAATGAAAAACTGTTTTTT. This gives the protein CASSSQGSNEKLFF. The full variable domain, completed using reference TRBV7-2 and TRBJ1-4, is GAGVSQSPSNKVTEKGKDVELRCDPISGHTALYWYRQSLGQGLEFLIYFQGNSAPDKSGLPSDRFSAERTGGSVSTLTIQRTQQEDSAVYLCASSSQGSNEKLFFGSGTQLSVL.